Listed below are T cell receptor beta chains from one sample, sequenced in a study of OX40 agonist ivuxolimab in advanced cancers. Sequencing used immunoSEQ multiplex PCR; TCRdb keeps in-frame clones, though not all of them. The sample lists fewer than 65,000 clones, 86% seen once, with approximately 1.1% in the top ten. Here the sequenced sample was CD4+ or CD8+ T cells sorted from blood, taken in a trial of the OX40 agonist ivuxolimab. These receptors originate from an adult with an advanced solid tumor such as melanoma, head and neck, liver or kidney cancer. The CDR3 runs from the conserved cysteine through the conserved F or W. A D gene is named only where the DNA matches it firmly. Clone size, where shown, is once, few, many, or a class for clones that have expanded.

CDR3aa: CASSTGTKGTEAFF
CDR3nt: TGCGCCAGCAGTACCGGGACAAAGGGGACTGAAGCTTTCTTT
j_gene: TRBJ1-1
v_gene: TRBV5-1
d_gene: NA
abundance: NA

CDR3aa: CASSGDRGTEAFF
CDR3nt: TGTGCCAGCAGCGGGGACAGGGGAACTGAAGCTTTCTTT
j_gene: TRBJ1-1
v_gene: TRBV5-6
d_gene: TRBD1
abundance: once

CDR3aa: CASSLLRDGYTF
CDR3nt: TGTGCCAGCAGTTTACTCAGGGATGGCTACACCTTC
j_gene: TRBJ1-2
v_gene: TRBV28
d_gene: NA
abundance: once

CDR3aa: CASSDGTSGKNEQFF
CDR3nt: TGTGCTAGCAGCGACGGGACTAGCGGGAAAAATGAGCAGTTCTTC
j_gene: TRBJ2-1
v_gene: TRBV7-7
d_gene: TRBD2
abundance: NA

CDR3aa: CASSESGSSNQPQHF
CDR3nt: TGTGCCAGCAGTGAATCCGGCAGCAGCAATCAGCCCCAGCATTTT
j_gene: TRBJ1-5
v_gene: TRBV6-1
d_gene: NA
abundance: NA

CDR3aa: CASRRLADTNTGELFF
CDR3nt: TGTGCCAGCAGGAGACTAGCGGATACGAACACCGGGGAGCTGTTTTTT
j_gene: TRBJ2-2
v_gene: TRBV27
d_gene: TRBD2
abundance: NA

CDR3aa: CASSPLRGRTNYEQYF
CDR3nt: TGTGCCAGCAGCCCCTTGCGTGGGCGAACCAACTACGAGCAGTACTTC
j_gene: TRBJ2-7
v_gene: TRBV7-2
d_gene: NA
abundance: NA

CDR3aa: CASSNRFKETQYF
CDR3nt: TGTGCCAGCAGCAATCGCTTCAAGGAGACCCAGTACTTC
j_gene: TRBJ2-5
v_gene: TRBV21-1
d_gene: NA
abundance: NA

CDR3aa: CASSSVPHSNQPQHF
CDR3nt: TGTGCCAGCAGCTCCGTTCCCCATAGCAATCAGCCCCAGCATTTT
j_gene: TRBJ1-5
v_gene: TRBV5-5
d_gene: NA
abundance: NA

CDR3aa: CASSTSGSLDTQYF
CDR3nt: TGTGCCAGCAGTACTAGCGGGAGTTTAGATACGCAGTATTTT
j_gene: TRBJ2-3
v_gene: TRBV6-5
d_gene: TRBD2
abundance: NA

CDR3aa: CATRLAGGEQYF
CDR3nt: TGTGCCACCCGACTAGCGGGAGGCGAGCAGTACTTC
j_gene: TRBJ2-7
v_gene: TRBV6-5
d_gene: TRBD2
abundance: NA